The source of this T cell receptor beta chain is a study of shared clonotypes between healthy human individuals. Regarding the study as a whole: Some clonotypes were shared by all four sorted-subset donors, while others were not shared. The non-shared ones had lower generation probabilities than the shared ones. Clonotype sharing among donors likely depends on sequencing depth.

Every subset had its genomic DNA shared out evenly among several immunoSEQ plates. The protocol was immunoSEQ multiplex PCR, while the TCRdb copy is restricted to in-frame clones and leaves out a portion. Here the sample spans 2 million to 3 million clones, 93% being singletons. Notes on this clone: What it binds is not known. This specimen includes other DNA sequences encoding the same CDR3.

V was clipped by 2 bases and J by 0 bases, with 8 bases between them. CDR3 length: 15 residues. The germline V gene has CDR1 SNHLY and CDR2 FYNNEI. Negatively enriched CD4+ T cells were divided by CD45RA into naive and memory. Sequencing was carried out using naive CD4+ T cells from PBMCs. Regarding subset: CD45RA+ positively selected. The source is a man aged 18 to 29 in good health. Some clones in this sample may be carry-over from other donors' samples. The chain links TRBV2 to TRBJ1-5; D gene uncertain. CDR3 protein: CASSETGYSNQPQHF. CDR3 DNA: TGTGCCAGCAGTGAAACGGGTTATAGCAATCAGCCCCAGCATTTT.